This entry lists 22 T cell receptor beta chains sequenced from one sample in a study of blood T cell repertoires in COVID-19. Libraries were prepared by immunoSEQ multiplex PCR; TCRdb keeps only in-frame clonotypes and omits some of them. The sample lists about 46,000 clones, about 88% occurring once. The sequenced sample consisted of PBMCs or T cells enriched from blood (not recorded which). These receptors originate from a woman in her fifties or sixties who had recovered from COVID-19.

This chain links TRBV19 with TRBJ2-1; possible D gene TRBD2, 6 bases. The CDR3 extends over 16 amino acids. From germline, CDR1 is LNHDA and CDR2 SQIVND (reference sequence). V was pared by 5 bases and J by 3 bases, with 17 bases between. The CDR3 loop reads CASSSAVARGYNEQFF. CDR3 sequence (DNA): TGTGCCAGTAGTTCTGCGGTTGCGCGGGGCTACAATGAGCAGTTCTTC.

V usage is TRBV6-1 and J usage is TRBJ2-5, with 14 bases matching TRBD2. The ends lost 4 bases at V and 2 bases at J; junction bases unmatched: 12. The CDR3 runs to 19 residues. The germline V gene has CDR1 MNHNS and CDR2 SASEGT. CDR3 in DNA: TGTGCCAGCAGTGCGTACCCCGCCGGGACTAGCGGGGGTCAAGAGACCCAGTACTTC. Residues: CASSAYPAGTSGGQETQYF.

The J gene is TRBJ1-6, the V gene TRBV28; possibly TRBD1 for D (5 bases). CDR3 size: 15 residues. Germline-derived CDR1 and CDR2 are MDHEN and SYDVKM. Deletions cut 5 bases from V and 4 bases from J, with 12 bases between. The CDR3 sequence: CASSRGTPYNSPLHF. The CDR3 DNA reads as TGTGCCAGCAGTAGGGGCACTCCATATAATTCACCCCTCCACTTT.

This chain uses TRBV7-2 with TRBJ2-7, with D unclear. Germline lookup yields CDR1 SGHTA and CDR2 FQGNSA. The CDR3 runs 15 residues. V was pared by 3 bases and J by 3 bases, with 15 bases between. The CDR3 loop reads CASSLSTGKIYEQYF. The CDR3 region has the DNA TGTGCCAGCAGCTTGTCGACGGGTAAGATCTACGAGCAGTACTTC.

The CDR3: CASRRTGGVTGELFF. CDR3 DNA sequence: TGCGCCAGCAGACGGACAGGGGGGGTCACCGGGGAGCTGTTTTTT. The J gene is TRBJ2-2, the V gene TRBV5-1; 10 nucleotides agree with TRBD1. The CDR3 is made up of 15 amino acids. Germline V CDR1 and CDR2: SGHRS, YFSETQ. The J segment lost 4 bases and the V segment lost 5 bases, leaving 5 bases of the junction unmatched.

The J gene is TRBJ2-2, the V gene TRBV24-1, with D unresolved. Trimming shortened V by 4 bases and J by 8 bases, and 13 bases separated the two germline ends. Looked up from germline, CDR1 is KGHDR and CDR2 is SFDVKD. The CDR3 spans 14 residues. CDR3 residues: CATSDPRMSGELFF. In DNA form, the CDR3 reads TGTGCCACCAGTGACCCCCGTATGTCGGGGGAGCTGTTTTTT.

This chain connects TRBV27 to TRBJ2-5; TRBD2 matches 8 bases. CDR1 is MNHEY and CDR2 is SMNVEV in the germline V gene (reference sequence). J lost 2 bases, V lost 1 base, and 6 bases had no gene match. This CDR3 is built from 16 residues. CDR3 coding DNA: TGTGCCAGCAGTTTATGGGCGGGAGGAGGACAAGAGACCCAGTACTTC. Translated: CASSLWAGGGQETQYF.

The chain uses TRBV7-2 and TRBJ1-3; D is undetermined. This CDR3 has 15 residues. V was trimmed by 0 bases and J by 0 bases, leaving 6 bases between them. Germline assignment: CDR1 SGHTA and CDR2 FQGNSA. CDR3 amino acids: CASSLAAVSGNTIYF. The CDR3 DNA reads as TGTGCCAGCAGCTTAGCGGCCGTCTCTGGAAACACCATATATTTT.

The J gene is TRBJ1-2, the V gene TRBV7-2; tentative D call: TRBD1 (5 bases). The length of the CDR3 is 14 residues. V lost 4 bases and J lost 5, with 14 bases in between. Germline-derived CDR1 and CDR2 are SGHTA and FQGNSA. The CDR3 DNA sequence: TGTGCCAGCAGCTCAAACTCAGGGACTTATGGCTACACCTTC. This encodes CASSSNSGTYGYTF.

The chain recombines TRBV2 with TRBJ1-1; D may be TRBD1 (6 bases). The V gene's germline CDR1 is SNHLY and CDR2 FYNNEI. The CDR3 has 13 amino acids. With 6 bases removed from V and 1 base from J, the gap between germline ends came to 9 bases. For the CDR3, the DNA is TGTGCCAGCAGACGGGACACGAACACTGAAGCTTTCTTT. It specifies CASRRDTNTEAFF. Filled out from reference TRBV2 and TRBJ1-1, the complete variable domain reads EPEVTQTPSHQVTQMGQEVILRCVPISNHLYFYWYRQILGQKVEFLVSFYNNEISEKSEIFDDQFSVERPDGSNFTLKIRSTKLEDSAMYFCASRRDTNTEAFFGQGTRLTVV.

The J gene is TRBJ2-7, the V gene TRBV7-8; TRBD2 matches 7 bases. CDR1 and CDR2 (germline): SGHVS, FQNEAQ. V trimming: 5 bases; J trimming: 2 bases; junction bases outside the gene matches: 9. This CDR3 comprises 15 residues. The CDR3 DNA follows: TGTGCCAGCAGCAAAGGAAATAGCGGGCCCTACGAGCAGTACTTC. Amino acids: CASSKGNSGPYEQYF.

With regard to this clone: The junction differs from germline at one of its ends, possibly a read error. The chain is built from TRBV29-1 and TRBJ2-1; the D gene is possibly TRBD1 (6 bases). CDR3 length equals 14 residues. CDR1 and CDR2 (germline): SQVTM, ANQGSEA. Written as DNA, the CDR3 is TGCAGCGTCGAAGGACAGATACGTCGGAATGAGCAGTTCTTC. Protein sequence: CSVEGQIRRNEQFF.

The V gene is TRBV3-1 (or the pseudogene TRBV3-2), the J gene TRBJ2-7; perhaps TRBD1 as D (5 bases). The CDR3 is 17 amino acids. V was trimmed by 0 bases and J by 1 base, leaving 16 bases between them. CDR1 is LGHDT, CDR2 YNNKEL, per germline (reference sequence). The CDR3 loop is CASSQEQGEWVSYEQYF. As DNA, the CDR3 is TGTGCCAGCAGCCAAGAGCAGGGTGAATGGGTTTCCTACGAGCAGTACTTC.

The chain couples TRBV5-6 to TRBJ1-1, with 10 bases fitting TRBD1. Germline trimming cut 3 bases from V and 3 bases from J; bases unmatched to any gene: 2. The CDR3 runs 14 residues. Looked up from germline, CDR1 is SGHDT and CDR2 is YYEEEE. The CDR3 coding sequence is TGTGCCAGCAGCTCCGGACAGGGGGACACTGAAGCTTTCTTT. Translation: CASSSGQGDTEAFF.

V gene TRBV4-3 combines with J gene TRBJ1-4; D remains ambiguous. Germline CDR1 is LGHNA and CDR2 is YSLEER. This CDR3 is 17 amino acids long. V gave up 1 base and J gave up 7 bases, with 19 bases separating them. Here the CDR3 DNA reads TGCGCCAGCAGCCAAGTGGGGAGGGCCAATGGACTTGAAAAACTGTTTTTT. It encodes CASSQVGRANGLEKLFF.

This clone is a singleton in its sample. The chain couples TRBV25-1 to TRBJ2-5, with D tentatively TRBD2 (6 bases). The length of the CDR3 is 13 residues. Trimming took off 1 base at V and 4 bases at J, with 7 bases between the two ends. CDR1 is MGHDK, CDR2 SYGVNS, per germline. The CDR3 bases are TGTGCCAGCAGTGAATGGGGGGTAGAGACCCAGTACTTC. Its protein product is CASSEWGVETQYF.

The chain couples TRBV6-5 to TRBJ2-7; D uncertain. The CDR3 extends over 13 amino acids. Germline V gene lookup returns CDR1 MNHEY and CDR2 SVGAGI. The V end was cut by 0 bases, the J end by 7 bases, with 10 bases between. CDR3: CASSYSISGEQYF. As DNA, the CDR3 is TGTGCCAGCAGTTACTCGATCTCCGGGGAGCAGTACTTC.

The J gene is TRBJ2-5, the V gene TRBV29-1; 8 bases are a match to TRBD1. V was pared by 1 base and J by 5 bases, with 3 bases of the junction left unmatched. The CDR3 sequence is 13 residues long. CDR1 SQVTM and CDR2 ANQGSEA come from the germline V gene. CDR3 in DNA: TGCAGCGTTGAAGGATGGACAGGGGAGACCCAGTACTTC. This encodes CSVEGWTGETQYF. The variable domain in full, completed from reference TRBV29-1 and TRBJ2-5, reads SAVISQKPSRDICQRGTSLTIQCQVDSQVTMMFWYRQQPGQSLTLIATANQGSEATYESGFVIDKFPISRPNLTFSTLTVSNMSPEDSSIYLCSVEGWTGETQYFGPGTRLLVL.

The chain recombines TRBV28 with TRBJ1-3, with D hard to call. Germline V gene data show CDR1 as MDHEN and CDR2 as SYDVKM. V was trimmed by 8 bases and J by 0 bases, leaving 8 bases between them. The CDR3 runs 13 residues. CDR3 protein: CASEDSSGNTIYF. The CDR3, as DNA: TGTGCCAGCGAGGATAGCTCTGGAAACACCATATATTTT.

This sequence joins TRBV6-5 and TRBJ1-1; D perhaps matches TRBD1 (5 bases). There are 15 residues in the CDR3. The V and J ends lost 1 base and 0 bases respectively, with 9 bases between them. In germline, CDR1 is MNHEY, CDR2 SVGAGI. Written as DNA, the CDR3 is TGTGCCAGCAGTTACTTTAGACAGATGAACACTGAAGCTTTCTTT. Protein product: CASSYFRQMNTEAFF.

This rearrangement joins TRBV5-1 to TRBJ1-1; 11 nucleotides agree with TRBD1. CDR3 length: 14 amino acids. Germline V CDR1 and CDR2: SGHRS, YFSETQ. J lost 8 bases, V lost 4 bases, and 7 bases had no gene match. CDR3 sequence reads: CASSPGQGVLEAFF. In DNA, the CDR3 is TGCGCCAGCAGCCCGGGACAGGGGGTTTTAGAAGCTTTCTTT.

J is TRBJ2-1 and V is TRBV3-1 (or the pseudogene TRBV3-2); the match to TRBD1 covers 9 bases. This CDR3 has 20 amino acids. Germline CDR1 is LGHDT and CDR2 is YNNKEL (reference sequence). V was clipped by 0 bases and J by 0 bases; unmatched bases: 12. CDR3 DNA sequence: TGTGCCAGCAGCCAAGATTCCGGGACAGGGTACATTTGCTCCTACAATGAGCAGTTCTTC. Translated, it gives CASSQDSGTGYICSYNEQFF.